This T cell receptor beta chain was recorded in a study of OX40 agonist ivuxolimab in advanced cancers. Trimming took off 0 bases at V and 4 bases at J, with 9 bases between the two ends. From germline, CDR1 is MDHEN and CDR2 SYDVKM. The CDR3 runs 15 residues. This clone appeared once. Clones were read by immunoSEQ multiplex PCR, and TCRdb kept only the in-frame ones, dropping some. The profile shows under 60,000 clones, about 90% of them singletons. The clonotype was recovered from an adult with an advanced solid tumor such as melanoma, head and neck, liver or kidney cancer. The chain employs TRBV28 and TRBJ1-4; D gene uncertain. This specimen consisted of CD4+ or CD8+ T cells sorted from blood, obtained in a trial of the OX40 agonist ivuxolimab. CDR3 sequence (DNA): TGTGCCAGCAGTTTATGGACCGATGGTAATGAAAAACTGTTTTTT. Its translation is CASSLWTDGNEKLFF.